The 23 T cell receptor beta chains presented below share a single source sample, sequenced in a study of blood T cell repertoires in COVID-19. Libraries were prepared by immunoSEQ multiplex PCR; TCRdb keeps only in-frame clonotypes and omits some of them. This table holds roughly 210,000 clones, roughly 84% found once. The sample taken for sequencing was PBMCs or T cells enriched from blood (not recorded which). These receptors were obtained from a man aged 25-45 years in a cohort exposed to, infected with or recovered from COVID-19 (not recorded which).

The V gene is TRBV7-3, the J gene TRBJ1-1; 8 bases fit TRBD1. The V gene's germline CDR1 is SGHTA and CDR2 FQGTGA. Losses at the gene ends were 5 bases for V and 2 bases for J; bases not matched to a gene: 4. The CDR3 has 14 amino acids. The CDR3 here is CASSKSGGNTEAFF. The DNA for the CDR3 is TGTGCCAGCAGCAAATCAGGGGGCAACACTGAAGCTTTCTTT.

V gene TRBV24-1 combines with J gene TRBJ1-5, with TRBD1 as a possible D gene (6 bases). Per the germline V gene, CDR1 is KGHDR and CDR2 is SFDVKD. The CDR3 sequence is 15 residues long. The V gene lost 8 bases and the J gene lost 2 bases, with 15 bases spanning the gap. The CDR3 loop reads CATTWGPGGNQPQHF. CDR3 in DNA: TGTGCCACCACCTGGGGGCCTGGTGGCAATCAGCCCCAGCATTTT.

The rearrangement links TRBV3-1 (or the pseudogene TRBV3-2) to TRBJ1-2; D gene uncertain. CDR1 is LGHDT and CDR2 is YNNKEL in the germline V gene (reference sequence). The CDR3 runs 12 residues. V lost 1 base to trimming and J lost 6 bases, with 6 bases between them. The CDR3 is CASSQGADGYTF. In DNA, the CDR3 is TGTGCCAGCAGCCAAGGAGCCGATGGCTACACCTTC.

This clone was found a few times. V usage is TRBV28 and J usage is TRBJ1-5; no firm D call. The CDR3 length is 13 residues. Germline V gives CDR1 MDHEN, CDR2 SYDVKM. Trimming took 10 bases from V and 1 from J, leaving 11 bases between them. The CDR3 coding sequence is TGTGCCATGGGCACGGGAAGCAATCAGCCCCAGCATTTT. The encoded protein is CAMGTGSNQPQHF.

This chain uses TRBV7-6 with TRBJ1-1, with D possibly being TRBD1 (5 bases). The CDR3 runs 15 residues. Trimming removed 6 bases from V and 0 bases from J, with 14 bases in between. The germline V gene encodes CDR1 SGHVS and CDR2 FNYEAQ. The CDR3 coding sequence is TGTGCCAGCAGAGAAAACGGAGGGGTGAACACTGAAGCTTTCTTT. Its protein product is CASRENGGVNTEAFF.

Concerning this clone: A junction end diverges from the germline sequence, so it may reflect a read error. V gene TRBV7-7 combines with J gene TRBJ2-5; D possibly corresponds to TRBD1 (8 bases). The CDR3 totals 13 residues. Looked up from germline, CDR1 is SSHAT and CDR2 is FNYEAQ (reference sequence). This chain's CDR3 is CASSMTGEGTQYF. The CDR3 nucleotides are TGTGCTAGCAGCATGACAGGGGAGGGGACCCAGTACTTC.

J is TRBJ2-1 and V is TRBV7-6; 8 bases are shared with TRBD2. The V gene end was trimmed by 4 bases and the J gene end by 1 base; junction bases not matched to a gene: 6. CDR1 and CDR2 from the germline V gene are SGHVS and FNYEAQ. The CDR3 totals 16 residues. CDR3 residues: CASSSTPGGSYNEQFF. The CDR3 DNA sequence: TGTGCCAGCAGCTCTACCCCGGGGGGGTCCTACAATGAGCAGTTCTTC.

The chain employs TRBV3-1 (or the pseudogene TRBV3-2) and TRBJ2-1; 7 bases are shared with TRBD2. V dropped 0 bases and J dropped 4; count of bases not matched to a gene: 3. The germline V gene has CDR1 LGHDT and CDR2 YNNKEL (reference sequence). The CDR3 has 15 residues. This CDR3 is CASSQDAGRYNEQFF. CDR3 in DNA: TGTGCCAGCAGCCAAGATGCCGGGAGGTACAATGAGCAGTTCTTC.

This sequence joins TRBV5-6 and TRBJ1-4; D possibly corresponds to TRBD1 (6 bases). This CDR3 contains 13 residues. Germline loops: CDR1 SGHDT, CDR2 YYEEEE. The germline V and J ends were trimmed by 3 bases and 6 bases, with 9 bases remaining between them. This chain's CDR3 is CASSSHRDEKLFF. The CDR3 DNA follows: TGTGCCAGCAGCTCCCACAGGGATGAAAAACTGTTTTTT. Together with reference TRBV5-6 and TRBJ1-4, the CDR3 gives the full variable domain: DAGVTQSPTHLIKTRGQQVTLRCSPKSGHDTVSWYQQALGQGPQFIFQYYEEEERQRGNFPDRFSGHQFPNYSSELNVNALLLGDSALYLCASSSHRDEKLFFGSGTQLSVL.

The V call is TRBV15, the J call TRBJ2-6; no reliable D call. From germline, CDR1 is LNHNV and CDR2 YYDKDF (reference sequence). The CDR3 sequence is 16 residues long. Trimming left V 0 bases short and J 1 base short, with 7 bases between. The CDR3 reads CATSRDLGSGANVLTF. CDR3 nucleotides: TGTGCCACCAGCAGAGATCTCGGGTCTGGGGCCAACGTCCTGACTTTC.

CDR3 region: CASSIVDSYNEQFF. For the CDR3, the DNA is TGTGCCAGTAGTATCGTGGACAGCTACAATGAGCAGTTCTTC. The rearrangement links TRBV19 to TRBJ2-1; a weak D match, TRBD1 (6 bases). This CDR3 comprises 14 residues. Trimming took off 3 bases at V and 3 bases at J, with 9 bases between the two ends. CDR1 is LNHDA, CDR2 SQIVND, per germline (reference sequence).

The genes are TRBV19 and TRBJ2-2, with 11 bases fitting TRBD2. The germline V gene has CDR1 LNHDA and CDR2 SQIVND (reference sequence). This CDR3 is 16 amino acids long. With 4 bases clipped from V and 2 bases from J, the junction kept 3 bases outside the gene matches. The CDR3 DNA follows: TGTGCCAGTAGTACTCTAGCGGGAGGAAACACCGGGGAGCTGTTTTTT. Translating gives CASSTLAGGNTGELFF.

This chain links TRBV29-1 with TRBJ1-3; D ambiguous. Germline CDR1 SQVTM, CDR2 ANQGSEA. The CDR3 is 14 residues long. Trimming stripped 4 bases from V and 0 bases from J, with 10 bases between. CDR3 nucleotides: TGCAGCGTTGGGGCACGGGGCTCTGGAAACACCATATATTTT. Its protein is CSVGARGSGNTIYF.

The chain's CDR3 is CASSFIQGSNQPQHF. The CDR3 DNA is TGTGCCAGCAGTTTTATACAGGGTAGCAATCAGCCCCAGCATTTT. The V call is TRBV28, the J call TRBJ1-5, with D perhaps matching TRBD1 (6 bases). Germline V gene sequence: CDR1 MDHEN, CDR2 SYDVKM. Deletions cut 3 bases from V and 0 bases from J, with 9 bases between. There are 15 residues in the CDR3.

The chain combines TRBV7-8 with TRBJ2-5, with 7 nucleotides matching TRBD2. The CDR3 is made up of 13 amino acids. Germline CDR1 SGHVS, CDR2 FQNEAQ. J lost 1 base, V lost 11 bases, and 7 bases had no gene match. CDR3 sequence reads: CAVERGPQETQYF. The DNA for the CDR3 is TGTGCCGTCGAGCGGGGACCCCAAGAGACCCAGTACTTC. The full variable domain, rest sourced from reference TRBV7-8 and TRBJ2-5, is GAGVSQSPRYKVAKRGQDVALRCDPISGHVSLFWYQQALGQGPEFLTYFQNEAQLDKSGLPSDRFFAERPEGSVSTLKIQRTQQEDSAVYLCAVERGPQETQYFGPGTRLLVL.

The chain couples TRBV7-9 to TRBJ1-2, with 9 nucleotides matching TRBD1. With V trimmed by 5 bases and J by 6 bases, 7 bases remained unmatched. CDR1 is SEHNR, CDR2 FQNEAQ, per germline (reference sequence). This CDR3 has 14 amino acids. In nucleotides, the CDR3 is TGTGCCAGCAGCCCAGGGACAGGGAGGGATGGCTACACCTTC. Protein sequence: CASSPGTGRDGYTF.

The chain has TRBV24-1 and TRBJ2-3; D possibly corresponds to TRBD1 (5 bases). This CDR3 spans 12 amino acids. The germline V gene has CDR1 KGHDR and CDR2 SFDVKD. The ends were cut back, 9 bases at V and 12 bases at J, with 18 bases in the middle. CDR3 DNA sequence: TGTGCCACCGGTAGGACACCCGCGGCTCAGTATTTT. This translates into CATGRTPAAQYF.

The chain carries TRBV29-1 and TRBJ2-3; 9 nucleotides align to TRBD2. The CDR3 loop spans 15 amino acids. Germline CDR1 and CDR2: SQVTM and ANQGSEA. V dropped 6 bases and J dropped 2; count of bases not matched to a gene: 9. Here the CDR3 DNA reads TGCAGCGTGAACCCATCTAGCGGGGACACAGATACGCAGTATTTT. This encodes CSVNPSSGDTDTQYF.

CDR3 protein: CASSLGTSGLAYEQYF. The CDR3 region has the DNA TGTGCCAGCAGCTTGGGGACTAGCGGGTTAGCCTACGAGCAGTACTTC. The genes are TRBV7-9 and TRBJ2-7, with TRBD2 matching over 12 bases. This CDR3 contains 16 residues. Germline CDR1 reads SEHNR; CDR2 reads FQNEAQ (reference sequence). The V segment lost 3 bases and the J segment 2 bases; nucleotides outside the gene matches: 5.

In its sample, this clone was seen once. The chain combines TRBV2 with TRBJ1-5, with D maybe TRBD1 (6 bases). Trimming took off 4 bases at V and 4 bases at J, with 11 bases between the two ends. Germline loops: CDR1 SNHLY, CDR2 FYNNEI. The CDR3 contains 14 residues. CDR3 DNA sequence: TGTGCCAGCAGTGCTGGACAGAGTAATCAGCCCCAGCATTTT. It encodes CASSAGQSNQPQHF.

The chain combines TRBV6-5 with TRBJ2-7, with D tentatively TRBD2 (6 bases). Germline CDR1 MNHEY, CDR2 SVGAGI. This CDR3 has 13 amino acids. V lost 6 bases, J lost 3 bases, and 12 bases lay in between. Here the CDR3 DNA reads TGTGCCAGCAGGCCTAGCGCCTTCTACGAGCAGTACTTC. Protein product: CASRPSAFYEQYF.

The J gene is TRBJ1-1, the V gene TRBV6-1; 8 nucleotides align to TRBD1. The CDR3 has 15 amino acids. Germline trimming cut 3 bases from V and 11 bases from J; bases unmatched to any gene: 14. Germline CDR1 is MNHNS and CDR2 is SASEGT. DNA of the CDR3: TGTGCCAGCAGTGACGCGGGACAGGTCAACCTAAGGGCTTTCTTT. Residues: CASSDAGQVNLRAFF.

This clone has just one count. The V and J genes are TRBV4-3 and TRBJ1-4; D is perhaps TRBD1 (5 bases). From germline, CDR1 is LGHNA and CDR2 YSLEER. The CDR3 totals 15 residues. The ends were cut back, 0 bases at V and 7 bases at J, with 12 bases in the middle. This CDR3 is CASSQEGAESEKLFF. CDR3 nucleotides: TGCGCCAGCAGCCAAGAAGGGGCTGAGTCTGAAAAACTGTTTTTT.